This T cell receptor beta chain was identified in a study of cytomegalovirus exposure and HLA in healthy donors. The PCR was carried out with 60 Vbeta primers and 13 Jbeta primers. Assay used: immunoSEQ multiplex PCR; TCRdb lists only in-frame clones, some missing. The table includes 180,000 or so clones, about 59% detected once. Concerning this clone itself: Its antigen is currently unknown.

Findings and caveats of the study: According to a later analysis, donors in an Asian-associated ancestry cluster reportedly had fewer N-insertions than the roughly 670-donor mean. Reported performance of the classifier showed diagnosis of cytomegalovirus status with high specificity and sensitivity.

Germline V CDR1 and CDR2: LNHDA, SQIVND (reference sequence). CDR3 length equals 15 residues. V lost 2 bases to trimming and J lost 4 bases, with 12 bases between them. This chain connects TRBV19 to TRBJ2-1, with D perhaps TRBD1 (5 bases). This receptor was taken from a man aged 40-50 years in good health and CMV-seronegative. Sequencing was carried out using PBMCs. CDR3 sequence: CASSISQQEYNEQFF. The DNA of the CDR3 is TGTGCCAGTAGTATATCTCAACAGGAGTACAATGAGCAGTTCTTC.